This T cell receptor beta chain was found in a study of blood T cell repertoires in COVID-19. Data came from immunoSEQ multiplex PCR; TCRdb stores just in-frame clones and leaves some out. The data contain just over 300,000 clones, 80% to 90% of them singletons. Clinical history reported by participants formed the basis on which cohorts were assigned. Germline V gene sequence: CDR1 MRHNA, CDR2 SNTAGT. CDR3 size: 16 residues. After removal of 0 bases from V and 5 bases from J, the junction contained 3 bases not matched to a gene. Input material: PBMCs or T cells enriched from blood (not recorded which). The chain joins TRBV6-4 to TRBJ2-5; 13 bases fit TRBD2. This clonotype was obtained from a man aged 30-40 years who had recovered from COVID-19. For the CDR3, the DNA is TGTGCCAGCAGTGACTCAACTAGCGGGGGGGTGGAGACCCAGTACTTC. It encodes CASSDSTSGGVETQYF.